Listed here are 21 T cell receptor beta chains from one sample, sequenced in a study of cytomegalovirus exposure and HLA in healthy donors. Primers: 60 Vbeta forward and 13 Jbeta reverse. The method was immunoSEQ multiplex PCR; TCRdb's version includes in-frame clones alone and lacks a portion of them. The repertoire includes just over 150,000 clones, 75% to 80% of them detected once, and 3% to 3.5% sits in the top ten. What was sequenced was PBMCs. These receptors were obtained from a woman aged 40 to 55 in good health and CMV-seronegative.

This clone was recorded once. The chain employs TRBV6-1 and TRBJ2-5, with 10 nucleotides matching TRBD2. Trimming cost V 7 bases and J 0 bases; bases outside gene matches: 5. From germline, CDR1 is MNHNS and CDR2 SASEGT. CDR3 length equals 15 residues. For the CDR3, the DNA is TGTGCCAGCATACTAGCGGGGATGTACCAAGAGACCCAGTACTTC. Protein sequence: CASILAGMYQETQYF.

In regard to this clone: Given the absence of the conserved phenylalanine or tryptophan at the CDR3 end, a read error is likely. This chain links TRBV25-1 with TRBJ1-6, with D perhaps matching TRBD1 (6 bases). V lost 4 bases and J lost 10, with 14 bases in between. Germline values: CDR1 MGHDK, CDR2 SYGVNS. The CDR3 covers 14 residues. The CDR3 is CASSVPGVGSPLHL. The CDR3 DNA sequence: TGTGCCAGCAGTGTGCCAGGGGTCGGATCACCCCTCCACCTT.

This chain joins TRBV11-2 and TRBJ2-7; weak D call: TRBD1 (6 bases). Germline CDR1 and CDR2: SGHAT and FQNNGV. This CDR3 has 14 amino acids. Trimming took 7 bases from V and 6 from J, leaving 19 bases between them. This chain's CDR3 is CASTSRTAVAEQYF. In nucleotides, the CDR3 is TGTGCCAGCACCTCCAGGACAGCAGTCGCCGAGCAGTACTTC.

On this clone: Different DNA sequences within this sample yield the same CDR3. The chain carries TRBV28 and TRBJ2-7; unclear D gene. Germline V gene data show CDR1 as MDHEN and CDR2 as SYDVKM. This CDR3 comprises 11 residues. Trimming pared 4 bases from V and 3 bases from J, leaving 4 bases between. CDR3 amino acids: CASSSFYEQYF. For the CDR3, the DNA is TGTGCCAGCAGTTCATTCTACGAGCAGTACTTC.

CDR3 region: CASSPFRGRLFQINYGYTF. Here the CDR3 DNA reads TGCGCCAGCAGCCCTTTCAGGGGTAGGCTTTTCCAGATTAACTATGGCTACACCTTC. The chain recombines TRBV4-1 with TRBJ1-2; TRBD1 is a possible D gene (6 bases). The germline gives CDR1 MGHRA, CDR2 YSYEKL. V was pared by 4 bases and J by 1 base, with 25 bases between. The CDR3 is 19 residues long.

This chain joins TRBV19 and TRBJ2-7, with D perhaps matching TRBD2 (6 bases). V lost 2 bases, J lost 0 bases, and 11 bases lay in between. Germline assignment: CDR1 LNHDA and CDR2 SQIVND (reference sequence). The CDR3 contains 15 residues. The DNA for the CDR3 is TGTGCCAGTAGTATATGGGGGGATAACTCCTACGAGCAGTACTTC. It yields the protein CASSIWGDNSYEQYF. Variable domain in full (rest from reference TRBV19 and TRBJ2-7): DGGITQSPKYLFRKEGQNVTLSCEQNLNHDAMYWYRQDPGQGLRLIYYSQIVNDFQKGDIAEGYSVSREKKESFPLTVTSAQKNPTAFYLCASSIWGDNSYEQYFGPGTRLTVT.

V and J are TRBV21-1 and TRBJ2-2; TRBD2 is the table's D call, not checked against the DNA. TRBV21-1 counts as a pseudogene. The CDR3 runs to 15 residues. The CDR3 region has the DNA TGTGCCAGCAGAAAAAGCCCCTCCATGTCCGGGGAGCTGTTTTTT. This gives the protein CASRKSPSMSGELFF.

The V call is TRBV7-7, the J call TRBJ2-3; 8 bases are a match to TRBD1. CDR3 length: 16 amino acids. Per germline, CDR1 SSHAT and CDR2 FNYEAQ (reference sequence). V shed 4 bases and J 0 bases; nucleotides not matched to a gene: 6. This chain's CDR3 is CASSSRQGLSTDTQYF. DNA for the CDR3: TGTGCCAGCAGCTCACGACAGGGGTTGAGCACAGATACGCAGTATTTT.

The rearrangement links TRBV19 to TRBJ1-5; D unclear. Germline V lookup: CDR1 LNHDA, CDR2 SQIVND (reference sequence). CDR3 size: 13 residues. With 8 bases removed from V and 4 bases from J, the gap between germline ends came to 12 bases. The CDR3 sequence: CASVQGSNQPQHF. The CDR3 DNA follows: TGTGCCAGTGTCCAAGGGAGTAATCAGCCCCAGCATTTT. Looking up the rest from reference TRBV19 and TRBJ1-5 gives the full variable domain: DGGITQSPKYLFRKEGQNVTLSCEQNLNHDAMYWYRQDPGQGLRLIYYSQIVNDFQKGDIAEGYSVSREKKESFPLTVTSAQKNPTAFYLCASVQGSNQPQHFGDGTRLSIL.

The rearrangement links TRBV4-1 to TRBJ1-2, with TRBD1 identical over 7 bases. Germline V gene data show CDR1 as MGHRA and CDR2 as YSYEKL. The CDR3 extends over 17 amino acids. V was pared by 0 bases and J by 4 bases, with 11 bases of the junction left unmatched. The CDR3 is CASSQDGLLGTAYGYTF. The CDR3 region has the DNA TGCGCCAGCAGCCAAGACGGCCTACTCGGGACAGCCTATGGCTACACCTTC.

This clone has a single count. V gene TRBV5-1 combines with J gene TRBJ1-1; the match to TRBD1 covers 9 bases. V shed 4 bases and J 1 base; nucleotides not matched to a gene: 5. CDR1 is SGHRS and CDR2 is YFSETQ in the germline V gene. CDR3 size: 15 residues. The CDR3 DNA follows: TGCGCCAGCAGCAGGGAGACAGGGGGGAACACTGAAGCTTTCTTT. Translation gives CASSRETGGNTEAFF.

This sequence joins TRBV7-2 and TRBJ2-5; TRBD2 aligns across 13 bases. Trimming cost V 5 bases and J 4 bases; bases outside gene matches: 10. Germline assignment: CDR1 SGHTA and CDR2 FQGNSA. This CDR3 is 17 amino acids long. The CDR3 DNA follows: TGTGCCAGCAGCGAAGGGACTAGCGGGGTAGTTATAGAGACCCAGTACTTC. It codes for CASSEGTSGVVIETQYF.

The chain joins TRBV7-3 to TRBJ1-1, with TRBD1 matching 7 bases. Per the germline V gene, CDR1 is SGHTA and CDR2 is FQGTGA. The CDR3 totals 13 residues. After removal of 5 bases from V and 7 bases from J, the junction contained 7 bases not matched to a gene. This CDR3 reads CASSPQQGHEAFF. In DNA form, the CDR3 reads TGTGCCAGCAGCCCGCAACAGGGGCATGAAGCTTTCTTT.

The chain has TRBV28 and TRBJ2-1; 10 nucleotides agree with TRBD1. V gave up 6 bases and J gave up 6 bases; unmatched junction bases: 8. The V gene's germline CDR1 is MDHEN and CDR2 SYDVKM. The CDR3 is 15 amino acids. The CDR3 region has the DNA TGTGCCAGCAGGGCCGGGACAGGGGCCTTCAATGAGCAGTTCTTC. This encodes CASRAGTGAFNEQFF.

The rearrangement uses TRBV6-1 and TRBJ1-5; D is unresolved. In germline, CDR1 is MNHNS, CDR2 SASEGT. V gave up 2 bases and J gave up 1 base, with 30 bases separating them. The CDR3 contains 22 residues. CDR3 bases: TGTGCCAGCAGTGAAAGGTTCCCTAGGAGGGCTGAACATGTAGGGAGCAATCAGCCCCAGCATTTT. Its protein is CASSERFPRRAEHVGSNQPQHF.

The chain couples TRBV2 to TRBJ2-4, with TRBD1 matching over 11 bases. Germline V gene data show CDR1 as SNHLY and CDR2 as FYNNEI. J was trimmed by 8 bases and V by 6 bases; bases with no gene match: 9. CDR3 length: 15 residues. CDR3 in DNA: TGTGCCAGCAGGGACAGGGGGCTTCGTAAGGACATTCAGTACTTC. It translates to CASRDRGLRKDIQYF.

This clone has more than one count but fewer than ten. The V and J genes are TRBV5-1 and TRBJ2-3; D is perhaps TRBD1 (7 bases). V shed 4 bases and J shed 4 bases, with 19 bases lying between them. The CDR3 consists of 16 residues. The V gene's germline CDR1 is SGHRS and CDR2 YFSETQ. CDR3 sequence reads: CASSQLGGGVPDTQYF. CDR3 DNA: TGCGCCAGCAGCCAGCTTGGAGGGGGCGTCCCAGATACGCAGTATTTT. The complete variable domain, with remaining parts taken from reference TRBV5-1 and TRBJ2-3, reads KAGVTQTPRYLIKTRGQQVTLSCSPISGHRSVSWYQQTPGQGLQFLFEYFSETQRNKGNFPGRFSGRQFSNSRSEMNVSTLELGDSALYLCASSQLGGGVPDTQYFGPGTRLTVL.

The rearrangement joins TRBV6-6 to TRBJ1-6, with TRBD1 matching 9 bases. CDR1 MNHNY and CDR2 SVGAGI come from the germline V gene (reference sequence). Germline trimming cut 5 bases from V and 7 bases from J; bases unmatched to any gene: 6. CDR3 size: 15 residues. Written as DNA, the CDR3 is TGTGCCAGCAGTGGCGTCGGGACAGGGAATTCACCCCTCCACTTT. Amino acid sequence: CASSGVGTGNSPLHF.

The chain combines TRBV6-5 with TRBJ2-2, with TRBD1 identical over 7 bases. J gave up 3 bases and V 6 bases, and 7 bases lay outside the gene matches. CDR1 and CDR2 (germline): MNHEY, SVGAGI. This CDR3 has 15 amino acids. The CDR3 nucleotides are TGTGCCAGCAGCATTGGGACAGCTTACACCGGGGAGCTGTTTTTT. It translates to CASSIGTAYTGELFF.

The V and J genes are TRBV2 and TRBJ2-1; 10 nucleotides agree with TRBD1. V shed 6 bases, J shed 5 bases, and the junction held 1 base outside the gene matches. The CDR3 contains 13 residues. Per the germline V gene, CDR1 is SNHLY and CDR2 is FYNNEI. DNA of the CDR3: TGTGCCAGCAGAGGGACAGGGGACAATGAGCAGTTCTTC. It codes for CASRGTGDNEQFF. The variable domain in full, completed from reference TRBV2 and TRBJ2-1, reads EPEVTQTPSHQVTQMGQEVILRCVPISNHLYFYWYRQILGQKVEFLVSFYNNEISEKSEIFDDQFSVERPDGSNFTLKIRSTKLEDSAMYFCASRGTGDNEQFFGPGTRLTVL.

V gene TRBV5-1 combines with J gene TRBJ1-1; 9 positions match TRBD1. CDR1 is SGHRS, CDR2 YFSETQ, per germline. V lost 4 bases and J lost 5; bases outside the gene matches: 6. The CDR3 consists of 14 residues. The CDR3 here is CASSRTTGGTEAFF. For the CDR3, the DNA is TGCGCCAGCAGCCGGACGACAGGGGGGACTGAAGCTTTCTTT.